The subject of this entry is one TCR beta chain. A J-beta primer mix and a sample-barcoded 5' primer were used in a second PCR of roughly 7 to 12 cycles. Through a template-switch adaptor with 12 random nucleotides, each cDNA molecule received a tag. All samples gave at least 2.5 million CDR3-containing paired-end reads. TCRdb re-derived calls from the 5' RACE reads in MiXCR, one entry per CDR3 protein. In the table there are roughly 1.9 million distinct CDR3 sequences, about two fifths of which are singletons. These data originate in a study of blood T cells in healthy people across ages. This CDR3 has 13 residues. Trimming took 1 base from V and 2 from J, leaving 6 bases between them. Germline CDR1 and CDR2: MNHNY and SVGAGI (reference sequence).

The rearrangement links TRBV6-6 to TRBJ2-7, with TRBD1 as a possible D gene (5 bases). Source material: blood. The sequence came from a human donor in good health. The CDR3 protein is CASSYLTAYEQYF. Written as DNA, the CDR3 is TGTGCCAGCAGTTACTTGACAGCCTACGAGCAGTACTTC.